This TCR beta chain comes out of a study of blood T cell repertoires in COVID-19 (dated by TCRdb to between 2020 and 2021). Some background on the complete study: Samples covering the acute and convalescent phases of COVID-19 were provided by collaborators in the United States, Italy and Spain. The prospective study material was composed of cDNA or gDNA derived from T cells, B-cell-depleted T cells, or PBMCs. Deeply sampled blood TCRbeta repertoires from subjects exposed to, actively infected with, or recovered from COVID-19 were included in the dataset. The repertoires were released in a freely available public database intended as a resource for research on the immune response to SARS-CoV-2. Samples were obtained from the ongoing ImmuneRACE study (first 160 participants) and from some 1,200 subjects provided by 6 global collaborators. The sample metadata nearly always contained a de-identified subject ID, COVID-19 status, age in years and sex. HLA class I and class II types, where available, came from metadata supplied by the sample provider rather than from assay-based typing.

Beyond this particular receptor, the publication reports: The amount of clinical and demographic metadata varied by source and participant and was provided uncurated.

TCRbeta CDR3 regions were amplified from genomic DNA by means of the immunoSEQ Assay, a bias-controlled multiplex PCR. The paper's data handling went like this. The number of nucleated cells in each sample was estimated by amplification of reference gene primers within the assay. To quantify the absolute abundance of each unique TCRbeta CDR3 rearrangement, sequence reads were collapsed and filtered. For each sample, productive Simpson clonality was calculated by taking the square root of Simpson's diversity index across productive rearrangements. TCRdb mirrors the immuneACCESS table, restricted to in-frame sequences. Some clones are absent from its copies; in checked studies, under half trace to an unresolved V gene, and the reason for the others is unknown. That table is the source of V, J and clone size, and D and trimming were worked out from the DNA. The sample table lists about 230,000 clones, 83% of them with a count of one. The ten most abundant clones make up under 3% of the sample.

Points on this clone: The specificity of this receptor is unknown. It has no much larger one-base neighbor in the sample; base qualities were not kept.

Whole blood was collected in K2EDTA tubes by collaborating institutions according to the institutions' own protocols. For TCRbeta analysis, collaborator samples were shipped as frozen whole blood, as isolated PBMCs, or as DNA extracted from either sample type. The sequenced material came from peripheral blood. The sequence came from a woman aged 70-85 years with active or convalescent COVID-19.

The nucleotide sequence is TGTGCCATCAGTGCCTCGACGGGAAATAATTCACCCCTCCACTTT. Its product reads: CAISASTGNNSPLHF. The chain is made from TRBV10-3 and TRBJ1-6, with no D gene named confidently. V and J lose 4 bases and 5 bases, and a span of 12 bases separates them. CDR3 length: 15 amino acids, cysteine to phenylalanine. Only the CDR3 DNA stays, 45 bases, in frame from base 1. Reading the germline V gene gives CDR1 ENHRY and CDR2 SYGVKD.